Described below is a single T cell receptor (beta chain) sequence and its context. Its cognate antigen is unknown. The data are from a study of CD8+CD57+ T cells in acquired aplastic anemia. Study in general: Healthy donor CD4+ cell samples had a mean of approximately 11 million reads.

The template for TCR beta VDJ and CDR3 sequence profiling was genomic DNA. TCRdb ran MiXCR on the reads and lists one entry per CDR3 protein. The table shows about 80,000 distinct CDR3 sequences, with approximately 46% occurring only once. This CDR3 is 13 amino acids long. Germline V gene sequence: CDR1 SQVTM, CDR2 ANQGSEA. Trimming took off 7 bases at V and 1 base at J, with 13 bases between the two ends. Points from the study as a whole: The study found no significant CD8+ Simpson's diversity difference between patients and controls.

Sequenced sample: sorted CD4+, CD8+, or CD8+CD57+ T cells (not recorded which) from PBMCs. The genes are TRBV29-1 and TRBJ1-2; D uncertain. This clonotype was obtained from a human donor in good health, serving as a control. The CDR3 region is CSGKIRDNYGYTF. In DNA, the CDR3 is TGCAGCGGGAAGATTCGGGATAACTATGGCTACACCTTC.